This TCR beta chain was captured by sequencing in a study of T cell responses to AZD1222 COVID-19 vaccine. Study-level information: Second-dose intervals of approximately 4 or approximately 12 weeks were pooled.

Study results and limitations: Spike-specific TCR breadth and depth rose after two AZD1222 doses. White British ancestry dominated among donors, who included more females, and clonal diversity was possibly underestimated. AZD1222 recipients seropositive at baseline numbered only 6 or 7.

Sequenced by immunoSEQ multiplex PCR; TCRdb stores in-frame clones only, minus some. Here the sample spans some 200,000 clones, 80% to 95% being singletons. This clone was observed a few times. Its specificity is unknown. This receptor was identified in an adult in good health. The sample was peripheral blood, taken on day 0 of AZD1222 vaccination.

The CDR3 region is CASSVVPSSYNEQFF. In DNA, the CDR3 is TGTGCCAGCAGCGTAGTACCAAGCTCCTACAATGAGCAGTTCTTC. J is TRBJ2-1 and V is TRBV9; D is unclear. Between the trimmed V and J ends, which lost 0 bases and 0 bases, there was a span of 7 bases. The germline V gene has CDR1 SGDLS and CDR2 YYNGEE. The CDR3 is made up of 15 amino acids.